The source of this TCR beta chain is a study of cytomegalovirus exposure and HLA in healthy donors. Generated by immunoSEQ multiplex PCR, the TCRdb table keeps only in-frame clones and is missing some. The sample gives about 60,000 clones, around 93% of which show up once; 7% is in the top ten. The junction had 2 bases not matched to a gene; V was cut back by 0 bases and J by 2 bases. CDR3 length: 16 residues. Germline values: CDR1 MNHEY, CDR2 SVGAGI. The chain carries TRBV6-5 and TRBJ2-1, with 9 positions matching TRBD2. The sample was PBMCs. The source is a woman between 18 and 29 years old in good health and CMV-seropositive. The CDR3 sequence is CASSYSGGRAYNEQFF. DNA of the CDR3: TGTGCCAGCAGTTACTCTGGCGGGAGGGCCTACAATGAGCAGTTCTTC.